The present T cell receptor beta chain was sequenced within a study of CD8 T cells in ankylosing spondylitis. Points from the study as a whole: According to the report, clones linked to the disease were significantly enriched in matched synovial fluid samples taken from ankylosing spondylitis patients. There was a TCR beta motif, made of roughly eight highly homologous variants, that appeared characteristic of ankylosing spondylitis blood.

Ten or more counts support this clonotype. The target antigen is unknown. The CDR3 spans 13 residues. Germline CDR1 is SGHTS and CDR2 is YDEGEE. V was trimmed by 4 bases and J by 1 base, leaving 6 bases between them. TCRdb re-called the 5' RACE reads through MiXCR, storing one row per CDR3 protein. The sample lists tens of thousands of distinct CDR3 sequences, 6% to 8% occurring once. The gene calls are TRBV5-8 and TRBJ1-5; D gene ambiguous. The source material was synovial fluid, either unsorted or a sorted T cell fraction (not recorded which). The TCR comes from a male donor with ankylosing spondylitis. The CDR3 loop is CASSDLSNQPQHF. In nucleotides, the CDR3 is TGTGCCAGCAGCGATCTGAGCAATCAGCCCCAGCATTTT.